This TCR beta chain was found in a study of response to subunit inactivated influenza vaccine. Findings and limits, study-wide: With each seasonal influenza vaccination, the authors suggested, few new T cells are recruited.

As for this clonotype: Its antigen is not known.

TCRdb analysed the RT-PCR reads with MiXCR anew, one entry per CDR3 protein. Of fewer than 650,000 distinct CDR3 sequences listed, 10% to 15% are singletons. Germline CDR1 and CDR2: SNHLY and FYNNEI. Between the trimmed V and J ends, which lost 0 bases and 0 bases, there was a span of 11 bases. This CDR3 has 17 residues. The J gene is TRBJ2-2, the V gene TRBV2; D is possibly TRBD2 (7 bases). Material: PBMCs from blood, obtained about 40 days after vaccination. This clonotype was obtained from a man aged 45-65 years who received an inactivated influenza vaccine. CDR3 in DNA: TGTGCCAGCAGTGAAGCGACGGGGGGCACGAACACCGGGGAGCTGTTTTTT. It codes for CASSEATGGTNTGELFF.